A single sample is the source of the 14 T cell receptor beta chains below, sequenced in a study of blood T cell repertoires in COVID-19. TCRdb keeps only in-frame clones here, not all; method: immunoSEQ multiplex PCR. This table holds 50,000 or so clones, approximately 80% found once. The sample consisted of peripheral blood. These receptors originate from an older man with COVID-19, enrolled during active disease.

The chain has TRBV6-2 or TRBV6-3 and TRBJ1-3; 10 nucleotides line up with TRBD1. The junction had 4 bases not matched to a gene; V was cut back by 5 bases and J by 0 bases. Germline lookup yields CDR1 MNHEY and CDR2 SVGEGT. The CDR3 runs 16 residues. The CDR3 here is CASSRTGGNSGNTIYF. The CDR3 nucleotides are TGTGCCAGCAGTCGGACAGGGGGAAACTCTGGAAACACCATATATTTT.

This rearrangement joins TRBV9 to TRBJ1-5; 9 nucleotides match TRBD1. The J segment lost 6 bases and the V segment lost 4 bases, leaving 8 bases of the junction unmatched. Germline CDR1 reads SGDLS; CDR2 reads YYNGEE. This CDR3 comprises 15 residues. The CDR3 loop reads CASSLGQGTGQPQHF. The CDR3 region has the DNA TGTGCCAGCAGCCTGGGACAGGGTACAGGTCAGCCCCAGCATTTT.

The rearrangement links TRBV11-2 to TRBJ1-1; 9 bases match TRBD1. The CDR3 is 15 residues long. The germline gives CDR1 SGHAT, CDR2 FQNNGV. With V trimmed by 2 bases and J by 4 bases, 5 bases remained unmatched. The CDR3 DNA reads as TGTGCCAGCAGCTTACCACAGGGGGCGGTCACTGAAGCTTTCTTT. This translates into CASSLPQGAVTEAFF.

V usage is TRBV5-1 and J usage is TRBJ2-1; the match to TRBD2 covers 7 bases. Trimming took 7 bases from V and 5 from J; bases not matched to a gene: 9. The germline gives CDR1 SGHRS, CDR2 YFSETQ. The CDR3 has 14 amino acids. The CDR3 nucleotides are TGCGCCAGCGACTGGGGGGGAGGAAACAATGAGCAGTTCTTC. Protein sequence: CASDWGGGNNEQFF.

The J gene is TRBJ2-2, the V gene TRBV24-1; 7 bases map to TRBD2. The germline gives CDR1 KGHDR, CDR2 SFDVKD. This CDR3 has 15 amino acids. V was pared by 7 bases and J by 1 base, with 5 bases of the junction left unmatched. Here the CDR3 DNA reads TGTGCCACCAGGCCTGGGGGGGAGAACACCGGGGAGCTGTTTTTT. Amino acid sequence: CATRPGGENTGELFF.

V is TRBV12-3 or TRBV12-4 and J is TRBJ1-2, with D possibly being TRBD1 (5 bases). With 1 base removed from V and 8 bases from J, the gap between germline ends came to 8 bases. This CDR3 has 12 amino acids. The CDR3 region is CASSLVRVGYTF. In nucleotides, the CDR3 is TGTGCCAGCAGTTTAGTCAGGGTCGGCTACACCTTC.

The chain is built from TRBV2 and TRBJ2-5, with a weak D call TRBD1 (6 bases). Germline V gene data show CDR1 as SNHLY and CDR2 as FYNNEI. Between the trimmed V and J ends, which lost 7 bases and 0 bases, there was a span of 9 bases. The CDR3 runs to 13 residues. The CDR3 bases are TGTGCCAGCACCGGACAGTACCAAGAGACCCAGTACTTC. Protein: CASTGQYQETQYF.

This chain connects TRBV10-3 to TRBJ2-5; possibly TRBD1 for D (7 bases). Germline V gene data show CDR1 as ENHRY and CDR2 as SYGVKD. This CDR3 spans 14 amino acids. With 6 bases removed from V and 5 bases from J, the gap between germline ends came to 16 bases. In DNA form, the CDR3 reads TGTGCCATCAGGGCCGACAGGGAGGTGGAGACCCAGTACTTC. This codes for CAIRADREVETQYF.

J is TRBJ1-2 and V is TRBV19; 9 bases map to TRBD1. The CDR3 covers 14 residues. Trimming at V came to 5 bases and at J to 4 bases, leaving 5 bases not matched to a gene. Germline values: CDR1 LNHDA, CDR2 SQIVND (reference sequence). The CDR3 DNA reads TGTGCCAGTAGTTTGGGGGACAGGGCCTATGGCTACACCTTC. Protein sequence: CASSLGDRAYGYTF.

This sequence joins TRBV7-9 and TRBJ1-4; D not certain. Germline V gene data show CDR1 as SEHNR and CDR2 as FQNEAQ (reference sequence). V gave up 5 bases and J gave up 4 bases, with 5 bases separating them. The CDR3 extends over 12 amino acids. DNA for the CDR3: TGTGCCAGCAGCCGGAGTAATGAAAAACTGTTTTTT. It is translated as CASSRSNEKLFF.

CDR3 sequence reads: CASSIAFGHLQETQYF. The CDR3 DNA reads as TGTGCCAGTAGTATAGCGTTCGGACACCTCCAAGAGACCCAGTACTTC. V and J are TRBV19 and TRBJ2-5; a weak D match, TRBD1 (5 bases). Germline CDR1 reads LNHDA; CDR2 reads SQIVND (reference sequence). This CDR3 is built from 16 residues. The ends were cut back, 1 base at V and 1 base at J, with 13 bases in the middle.

J is TRBJ1-1 and V is TRBV24-1, with 8 positions matching TRBD1. CDR1 and CDR2 (germline): KGHDR, SFDVKD. The CDR3 contains 13 residues. V was clipped by 4 bases and J by 12 bases; unmatched bases: 9. CDR3 amino acids: CATSDLGQVMTFF. Here the CDR3 DNA reads TGTGCCACCAGTGACCTGGGACAGGTCATGACTTTCTTT.

J is TRBJ1-2 and V is TRBV4-3; no definite D call. The germline gives CDR1 LGHNA, CDR2 YSLEER. Between the trimmed V and J ends, which lost 0 bases and 8 bases, there was a span of 7 bases. There are 12 residues in the CDR3. In DNA, the CDR3 is TGCGCCAGCAGCCAAGACCGACTCGGCTACACCTTC. Protein product: CASSQDRLGYTF.

The chain has TRBV11-2 and TRBJ1-1; possible D gene TRBD1, 6 bases. CDR3 length: 15 amino acids. The germline V gene has CDR1 SGHAT and CDR2 FQNNGV. V dropped 1 base and J dropped 5 bases, with 14 bases sitting between them. CDR3 sequence reads: CASSLAGQLGTEAFF. Here the CDR3 DNA reads TGTGCCAGCAGCTTAGCCGGACAGTTGGGGACTGAAGCTTTCTTT.